Listed below are T cell receptor beta chains from one sample, sequenced in a study of CD4 T cells in relation to SARS-CoV-2 and coronaviruses. The repertoire was sequenced with immunoSEQ multiplex PCR; TCRdb's copy has only in-frame clones and lacks some. The data show about 65,000 clones, with around 87% seen just once and over 1.5% held by the top ten. Input material: memory CD4+ T cells from PBMCs. The receptor set was obtained from a human donor in good health. CDR3s include the opening cysteine and the closing phenylalanine or tryptophan. Fields, in order: J gene, clone size, D gene, V gene, CDR3 protein, CDR3 DNA. D genes are given only for firm matches. Not every row has a clone size; where given, it reads once, few, many or a size class.

J gene: TRBJ2-3
clone size: .
D gene: TRBD2
V gene: TRBV6-5
CDR3 protein: CAKKKRESTDTQYF
CDR3 DNA: TGTGCCAAAAAAAAGCGGGAGTCGACAGATACGCAGTATTTT

J gene: TRBJ1-5
clone size: .
D gene: .
V gene: TRBV19
CDR3 protein: CASSDRPNQPQHF
CDR3 DNA: TGTGCCAGTAGTGACCGACCCAATCAGCCCCAGCATTTT

J gene: TRBJ2-3
clone size: few
D gene: TRBD2
V gene: TRBV11-2
CDR3 protein: CASRSGGSTDTQYF
CDR3 DNA: TGTGCCAGCCGGTCCGGGGGGAGCACAGATACGCAGTATTTT

J gene: TRBJ1-1
clone size: .
D gene: .
V gene: TRBV7-2
CDR3 protein: CASSWDRRMNTEAFF
CDR3 DNA: TGTGCCAGCAGCTGGGACCGACGAATGAACACTGAAGCTTTCTTT

J gene: TRBJ1-3
clone size: .
D gene: TRBD1
V gene: TRBV7-2
CDR3 protein: CASSPPPGTGVGNTIYF
CDR3 DNA: TGTGCCAGCAGCCCTCCCCCCGGGACAGGGGTCGGAAACACCATATATTTT

J gene: TRBJ2-2
clone size: .
D gene: .
V gene: TRBV3-1/TRBV3-2
CDR3 protein: CASSQMPRTTGELFF
CDR3 DNA: TGTGCCAGCAGCCAAATGCCGCGGACCACCGGGGAGCTGTTTTTT

J gene: TRBJ2-5
clone size: .
D gene: .
V gene: TRBV28
CDR3 protein: CASSSPRGETQYF
CDR3 DNA: TGTGCCAGCAGTTCCCCAAGGGGCGAGACCCAGTACTTC

J gene: TRBJ2-3
clone size: .
D gene: .
V gene: TRBV24-1
CDR3 protein: CATSDPPGRGTDTQYF
CDR3 DNA: TGTGCCACCAGTGACCCCCCAGGGCGTGGCACAGATACGCAGTATTTT

J gene: TRBJ2-1
clone size: .
D gene: .
V gene: TRBV6-2/TRBV6-3
CDR3 protein: CASSARVYNEQFF
CDR3 DNA: TGTGCCAGCAGTGCACGGGTGTACAATGAGCAGTTCTTC

J gene: TRBJ1-6
clone size: .
D gene: .
V gene: TRBV11-1
CDR3 protein: CASSFRPGPTNSPLHF
CDR3 DNA: TGTGCCAGCAGCTTTCGGCCAGGTCCAACCAATTCACCCCTCCACTTT

J gene: TRBJ1-3
clone size: .
D gene: TRBD1
V gene: TRBV5-4
CDR3 protein: CASSLPGGRGNTIYF
CDR3 DNA: TGTGCCAGCAGCTTGCCAGGGGGCCGGGGAAACACCATATATTTT

J gene: TRBJ1-6
clone size: .
D gene: .
V gene: TRBV28
CDR3 protein: CASSPEVGSPLHF
CDR3 DNA: TGTGCCAGCAGTCCCGAAGTGGGATCACCCCTCCACTTT

J gene: TRBJ2-2
clone size: once
D gene: .
V gene: TRBV30
CDR3 protein: CAWSGENTGELFF
CDR3 DNA: TGTGCCTGGAGCGGAGAGAACACCGGGGAGCTGTTTTTT

J gene: TRBJ2-7
clone size: .
D gene: TRBD1
V gene: TRBV30
CDR3 protein: CAWLGQGAFYEQYF
CDR3 DNA: TGTGCCTGGCTGGGACAGGGGGCCTTCTACGAGCAGTACTTC

J gene: TRBJ1-6
clone size: .
D gene: .
V gene: TRBV28
CDR3 protein: CASTRGYNSPLHF
CDR3 DNA: TGTGCCAGCACTCGGGGCTATAATTCACCCCTCCACTTT

J gene: TRBJ1-6
clone size: .
D gene: .
V gene: TRBV7-2
CDR3 protein: CASSLLLRVGDNSPLHF
CDR3 DNA: TGTGCCAGCAGCTTACTTTTGAGGGTGGGGGATAATTCACCCCTCCACTTT

J gene: TRBJ2-5
clone size: .
D gene: .
V gene: TRBV5-1
CDR3 protein: CASSLVETAQETQYF
CDR3 DNA: TGCGCCAGCAGCTTGGTAGAGACAGCCCAAGAGACCCAGTACTTC

J gene: TRBJ2-3
clone size: .
D gene: .
V gene: TRBV5-1
CDR3 protein: CASNSRSTDTQYF
CDR3 DNA: TGCGCCAGCAACAGTCGAAGCACAGATACGCAGTATTTT

J gene: TRBJ2-2
clone size: .
D gene: .
V gene: TRBV18
CDR3 protein: CASSPPEFRVGELFF
CDR3 DNA: TGTGCCAGCTCACCACCGGAATTTAGGGTCGGGGAGCTGTTTTTT

J gene: TRBJ2-3
clone size: .
D gene: .
V gene: TRBV9
CDR3 protein: CASSVASRSDTQYF
CDR3 DNA: TGTGCCAGCAGCGTGGCTAGTCGATCAGATACGCAGTATTTT

J gene: TRBJ2-4
clone size: once
D gene: .
V gene: TRBV7-2
CDR3 protein: CASSIRGGGSKNIQYF
CDR3 DNA: TGTGCCAGCAGTATCAGAGGGGGGGGGTCAAAAAACATTCAGTACTTC

J gene: TRBJ2-3
clone size: .
D gene: TRBD2
V gene: TRBV4-2
CDR3 protein: CASSQAGGTNTQYF
CDR3 DNA: TGTGCCAGCAGCCAAGCGGGGGGAACGAATACGCAGTATTTT

J gene: TRBJ2-5
clone size: .
D gene: .
V gene: TRBV5-1
CDR3 protein: CASSRSRGEETQYF
CDR3 DNA: TGCGCCAGCAGCAGGTCCAGGGGCGAAGAGACCCAGTACTTC

J gene: TRBJ1-1
clone size: .
D gene: .
V gene: TRBV29-1
CDR3 protein: CSVVRTPNTEAFF
CDR3 DNA: TGCAGCGTTGTTCGGACACCGAACACTGAAGCTTTCTTT

J gene: TRBJ1-3
clone size: .
D gene: .
V gene: TRBV27
CDR3 protein: CASSRQGLSGNTIYF
CDR3 DNA: TGTGCCAGCAGTCGGCAGGGCCTCTCTGGAAACACCATATATTTT

J gene: TRBJ1-4
clone size: .
D gene: .
V gene: TRBV28
CDR3 protein: CASTNLRGTTNEKLFF
CDR3 DNA: TGTGCCAGCACCAATTTAAGGGGAACAACTAATGAAAAACTGTTTTTT

J gene: TRBJ1-1
clone size: .
D gene: .
V gene: TRBV5-1
CDR3 protein: CASSLVSSTEAFF
CDR3 DNA: TGCGCCAGCAGCTTGGTCTCCAGCACTGAAGCTTTCTTT

J gene: TRBJ2-3
clone size: .
D gene: TRBD1
V gene: TRBV6-5
CDR3 protein: CASTLTGAGADTQYF
CDR3 DNA: TGTGCCAGCACCCTGACAGGGGCCGGGGCAGATACGCAGTATTTT

J gene: TRBJ2-2
clone size: .
D gene: TRBD1
V gene: TRBV3-1/TRBV3-2
CDR3 protein: CASSQGLDRGSSGELFF
CDR3 DNA: TGTGCCAGCAGCCAAGGCCTGGACAGGGGATCCTCCGGGGAGCTGTTTTTT

J gene: TRBJ1-1
clone size: once
D gene: .
V gene: TRBV7-9
CDR3 protein: CASSSQAAGISNTEAFF
CDR3 DNA: TGTGCCAGCAGCTCGCAAGCGGCAGGGATATCGAACACTGAAGCTTTCTTT

J gene: TRBJ2-7
clone size: .
D gene: TRBD1
V gene: TRBV9
CDR3 protein: CASSPRDRGYEQYF
CDR3 DNA: TGTGCCAGCAGCCCCCGGGACAGGGGCTACGAGCAGTACTTC

J gene: TRBJ2-2
clone size: .
D gene: .
V gene: TRBV2
CDR3 protein: CATRPRGIGTGELFF
CDR3 DNA: TGTGCGACCCGGCCCCGTGGGATTGGCACCGGGGAGCTGTTTTTT

J gene: TRBJ2-7
clone size: .
D gene: TRBD2
V gene: TRBV19
CDR3 protein: CASSMGRGSGGAYEQYF
CDR3 DNA: TGTGCCAGTAGTATGGGCCGAGGCAGCGGGGGTGCCTACGAGCAGTACTTC

J gene: TRBJ2-5
clone size: .
D gene: .
V gene: TRBV2
CDR3 protein: CASSSLPQETQYF
CDR3 DNA: TGTGCCAGCAGCTCATTACCCCAAGAGACCCAGTACTTC

J gene: TRBJ1-5
clone size: .
D gene: TRBD1
V gene: TRBV19
CDR3 protein: CASTVRGDREGEPQHF
CDR3 DNA: TGTGCCAGTACCGTTCGAGGGGACAGGGAAGGGGAGCCCCAGCATTTT

J gene: TRBJ2-2
clone size: .
D gene: .
V gene: TRBV6-6
CDR3 protein: CASSSTGELFF
CDR3 DNA: TGTGCCAGCAGTTCGACAGGGGAGCTGTTTTTT

J gene: TRBJ2-5
clone size: .
D gene: .
V gene: TRBV5-5
CDR3 protein: CASSLAAGFEETQYF
CDR3 DNA: TGTGCCAGCAGCTTGGCCGCCGGGTTTGAGGAGACCCAGTACTTC

J gene: TRBJ2-5
clone size: .
D gene: .
V gene: TRBV5-1
CDR3 protein: CASSLKQGEETQYF
CDR3 DNA: TGCGCCAGCAGCTTGAAGCAGGGAGAAGAGACCCAGTACTTC

J gene: TRBJ2-5
clone size: .
D gene: .
V gene: TRBV5-4
CDR3 protein: CASSLEGGRGQETQYF
CDR3 DNA: TGTGCCAGCAGCTTGGAGGGGGGACGGGGGCAAGAGACCCAGTACTTC

J gene: TRBJ1-4
clone size: once
D gene: TRBD1
V gene: TRBV3-1/TRBV3-2
CDR3 protein: CASTPGQFNEKLFF
CDR3 DNA: TGTGCCAGCACCCCGGGACAGTTTAATGAAAAACTGTTTTTT

J gene: TRBJ1-2
clone size: .
D gene: .
V gene: TRBV5-5
CDR3 protein: CASSLDINYGYTF
CDR3 DNA: TGTGCCAGCAGCTTGGACATCAACTATGGCTACACCTTC